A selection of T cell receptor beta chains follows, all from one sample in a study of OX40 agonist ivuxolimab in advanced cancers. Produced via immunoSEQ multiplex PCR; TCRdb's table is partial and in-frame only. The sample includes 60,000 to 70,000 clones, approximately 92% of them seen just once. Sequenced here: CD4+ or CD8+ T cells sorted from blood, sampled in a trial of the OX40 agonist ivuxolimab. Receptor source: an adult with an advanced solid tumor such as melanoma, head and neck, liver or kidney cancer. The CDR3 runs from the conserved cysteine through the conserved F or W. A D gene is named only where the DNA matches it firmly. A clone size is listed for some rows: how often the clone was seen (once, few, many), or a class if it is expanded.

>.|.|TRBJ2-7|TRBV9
CASSVVGSSYEQYF
TGTGCCAGCAGCGTAGTTGGGAGCTCCTACGAGCAGTACTTC
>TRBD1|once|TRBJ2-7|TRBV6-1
CASSESGQDVYEQYF
TGTGCCAGCAGTGAATCGGGACAGGACGTCTACGAGCAGTACTTC
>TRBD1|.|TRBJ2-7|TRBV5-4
CASSYRQGSSYEQYF
TGTGCCAGCAGCTACCGACAGGGAAGCTCCTACGAGCAGTACTTC
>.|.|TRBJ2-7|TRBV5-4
CASSGGDEQYF
TGTGCCAGCAGCGGAGGGGACGAGCAGTACTTC
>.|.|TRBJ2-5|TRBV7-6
CASSAGQETQYF
TGTGCCAGCAGCGCGGGACAGGAGACCCAGTACTTC
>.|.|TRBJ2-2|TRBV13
CASSLGSPGELFF
TGTGCCAGCAGCTTGGGTAGCCCCGGGGAGCTGTTTTTT
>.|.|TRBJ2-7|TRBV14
CASSHFPYEQYF
TGTGCCAGCAGCCATTTCCCCTACGAGCAGTACTTC
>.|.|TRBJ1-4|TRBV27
CASSRGGRPNEKLFF
TGTGCCAGCAGTCGAGGGGGTCGGCCTAATGAAAAACTGTTTTTT
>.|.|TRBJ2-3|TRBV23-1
CASSQVPARDTQYF
TGCGCCAGCAGTCAGGTTCCGGCGCGGGATACGCAGTATTTT
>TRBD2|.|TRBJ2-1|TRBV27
CASSAGVHLRENLLEQFF
TGTGCCAGCAGTGCGGGGGTACATTTGCGGGAGAACCTGCTAGAGCAGTTCTTC
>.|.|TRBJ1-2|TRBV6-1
CASSEAGVYYGYTF
TGTGCCAGCAGTGAAGCCGGGGTTTACTATGGCTACACCTTC
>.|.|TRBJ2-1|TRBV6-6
CASSSIGSSYNEQFF
TGTGCCAGCAGTTCGATCGGAAGCTCCTACAATGAGCAGTTCTTC
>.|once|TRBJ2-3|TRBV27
CAVRTTDTQYF
TGTGCCGTCAGGACCACAGATACGCAGTATTTT
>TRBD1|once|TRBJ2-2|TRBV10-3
CAIIDTGTANTGELFF
TGTGCCATCATTGATACCGGGACAGCGAACACCGGGGAGCTGTTTTTT
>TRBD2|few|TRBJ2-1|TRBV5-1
CASSPAVALAGGNEQFF
TGCGCCAGCAGCCCCGCTGTCGCCTTAGCGGGGGGCAATGAGCAGTTCTTC
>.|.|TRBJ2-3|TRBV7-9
CASSLFTDTQYF
TGTGCCAGCAGCCTGTTCACAGATACGCAGTATTTT
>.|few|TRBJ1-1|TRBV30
CATGEGGWTEAFF
TGTGCTACCGGGGAGGGGGGTTGGACTGAAGCTTTCTTT
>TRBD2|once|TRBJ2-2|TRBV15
CATSRDWEGAGELFF
TGTGCCACCAGCAGAGATTGGGAGGGAGCCGGGGAGCTGTTTTTT
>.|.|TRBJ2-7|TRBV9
CASSVGGATSYEQYF
TGTGCCAGCAGCGTAGGCGGGGCAACCTCCTACGAGCAGTACTTC
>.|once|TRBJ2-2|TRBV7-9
CASSFYRTGTGELFF
TGTGCCAGCAGCTTTTACAGGACGGGCACCGGGGAGCTGTTTTTT
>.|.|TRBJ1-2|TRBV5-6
CASTPTGANYGYTF
TGTGCCAGCACTCCGACGGGAGCTAACTATGGCTACACCTTC
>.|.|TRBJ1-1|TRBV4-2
CASSQDSMNTEAFF
TGTGCCAGCAGCCAAGACAGTATGAACACTGAAGCTTTCTTT
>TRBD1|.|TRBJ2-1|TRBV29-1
CSVEIWDRGYNEQFF
TGCAGCGTTGAGATTTGGGACAGGGGGTACAATGAGCAGTTCTTC
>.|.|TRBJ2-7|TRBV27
CASSYRDSYEQYF
TGTGCCAGCAGTTACCGGGATTCCTACGAGCAGTACTTC
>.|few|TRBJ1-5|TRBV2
CASSEYSYSNQPQHF
TGTGCCAGCAGTGAATACAGTTATAGCAATCAGCCCCAGCATTTT
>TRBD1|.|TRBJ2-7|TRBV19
CASSSGTAYSYEQYF
TGTGCCAGTAGTTCCGGGACAGCCTACTCCTACGAGCAGTACTTC